This TCR beta chain was recorded in a study of metastatic and nonmetastatic thyroid tumors. Broader study findings: In blood and tumor, TCR beta diversity was reportedly significantly higher in malignant thyroid tumors than in benign nodules.

TCRdb called clones again from the PCR reads with MiXCR. The sample has about 24,000 clones, about an eighth seen once; the top ten hold 14%. On this clone: The antigen remains unidentified. A much larger clone differs by one base, so this may be a read error. This CDR3 fails to terminate in the conserved phenylalanine or tryptophan, so it likely reflects a read error.

Before thyroid surgery, none of the patients had received any treatment. This TCR came from a female donor with papillary thyroid cancer or a benign thyroid nodule (not recorded which). Some clones in this sample may be carry-over from other donors' samples. Input material: blood.

The CDR3 DNA follows: TGCGCCAGCAGCTTGAGGCAGGGCTACAATGAGCAGTTCCTC. Its translation is CASSLRQGYNEQFL. The chain combines TRBV5-1 with TRBJ2-1, with a weak D call TRBD1 (5 bases). The length of the CDR3 is 14 residues. CDR1 and CDR2 from the germline V gene are SGHRS and YFSETQ. Trimming stripped 1 base from V and 3 bases from J, with 8 bases between.